The 28 T cell receptor beta chains presented below share a single source sample, sequenced in a study of cytomegalovirus exposure and HLA in healthy donors. PCR involved 60 Vbeta and 13 Jbeta primers. Using immunoSEQ multiplex PCR, the repertoire was profiled, and TCRdb retains in-frame clones only, with some absent. Of about 82,000 clones in the sample, around 10% were seen once. Sequenced material: PBMCs. The source is a man between 60 and 75 years old in good health and CMV-seropositive.

This clone was picked up a small number of times. The chain is built from TRBV10-3 and TRBJ2-5; D may be TRBD1 (6 bases). The CDR3 has 14 amino acids. Trimming took off 0 bases at V and 5 bases at J, with 10 bases between the two ends. From germline, CDR1 is ENHRY and CDR2 SYGVKD. CDR3 DNA sequence: TGTGCCATCAGTGAGTCACAGGGCGGGGAGACCCAGTACTTC. Protein sequence: CAISESQGGETQYF.

The rearrangement links TRBV27 to TRBJ2-1, with 9 bases fitting TRBD2. This CDR3 has 15 amino acids. J gave up 4 bases and V 2 bases, and 3 bases lay outside the gene matches. Germline loops: CDR1 MNHEY, CDR2 SMNVEV (reference sequence). The CDR3 DNA sequence: TGTGCCAGCAGTTTACTAGCGGGATCGTACAATGAGCAGTTCTTC. This codes for CASSLLAGSYNEQFF.

This clone appeared a few times. The CDR3 sequence: CASSLTGSYEQYF. In DNA, the CDR3 is TGCGCCAGCAGCTTGACCGGTTCTTACGAGCAGTACTTC. The chain couples TRBV5-1 to TRBJ2-7; no firm D call. This CDR3 region has 13 residues. Deletions cut 1 base from V and 4 bases from J, with 9 bases between. Germline V gene data show CDR1 as SGHRS and CDR2 as YFSETQ.

The chain recombines TRBV10-3 with TRBJ2-4; TRBD2 matches at 8 bases. CDR1 is ENHRY, CDR2 SYGVKD, per germline. The CDR3 loop spans 16 amino acids. The V segment lost 2 bases and the J segment 7 bases; nucleotides outside the gene matches: 10. In DNA, the CDR3 is TGTGCCATCAGTGAGCAGCGGGAGCCCCCAAGGAACATTCAGTACTTC. Translating it yields CAISEQREPPRNIQYF.

The rearrangement joins TRBV9 to TRBJ2-3; TRBD2 matches at 8 bases. From germline, CDR1 is SGDLS and CDR2 YYNGEE. The junction had 8 bases not matched to a gene; V was cut back by 5 bases and J by 3 bases. The CDR3 spans 15 residues. The CDR3 reads CASRPPGLETDTQYF. In nucleotides, the CDR3 is TGTGCCAGCAGACCGCCGGGACTAGAGACAGATACGCAGTATTTT.

Ten or more counts support this clone. CDR3 in DNA: TGTGCCAGCAGCAATGCCCGGGGGTCAGAGACCCAGTACTTC. Translated, it gives CASSNARGSETQYF. The rearrangement uses TRBV6-5 and TRBJ2-5; D might be TRBD2 (6 bases). V gave up 6 bases and J gave up 4 bases, with 15 bases separating them. CDR3 length equals 14 residues. Germline-derived CDR1 and CDR2 are MNHEY and SVGAGI.

The rearrangement links TRBV5-1 to TRBJ2-1; 11 bases align to TRBD2. V shed 4 bases and J 2 bases; nucleotides not matched to a gene: 2. CDR1 and CDR2 from the germline V gene are SGHRS and YFSETQ. This CDR3 spans 15 amino acids. The CDR3 sequence is CASSTSGGTYNEQFF. CDR3 DNA sequence: TGCGCCAGCAGCACTAGCGGGGGCACCTACAATGAGCAGTTCTTC.

This sequence joins TRBV28 and TRBJ2-2; 7 bases line up with TRBD1. Germline-derived CDR1 and CDR2 are MDHEN and SYDVKM. V gave up 3 bases and J gave up 2 bases; unmatched junction bases: 9. The CDR3 has 17 amino acids. DNA for the CDR3: TGTGCCAGCAGTTTGTTGGGCCAGGGGGAAAACACCGGGGAGCTGTTTTTT. As protein: CASSLLGQGENTGELFF.

A few counts support this clone. The chain links TRBV28 to TRBJ1-1; 7 positions agree with TRBD1. The V gene end was trimmed by 3 bases and the J gene end by 5 bases; junction bases not matched to a gene: 6. The CDR3 contains 14 residues. Per germline, CDR1 MDHEN and CDR2 SYDVKM. The CDR3 nucleotides read TGTGCCAGCAGTTTGCCGACAGGGAGAACTGAAGCTTTCTTT. It yields the protein CASSLPTGRTEAFF.

The CDR3 sequence is CASSLGRDTEAFF. The CDR3 nucleotides are TGTGCCAGCAGCCTGGGGCGTGACACTGAAGCTTTCTTT. This rearrangement joins TRBV11-1 to TRBJ1-1; D may be TRBD1 (5 bases). Trimming took off 5 bases at V and 3 bases at J, with 10 bases between the two ends. Per germline, CDR1 SGHAT and CDR2 FQDESV (reference sequence). This CDR3 has 13 amino acids.

The chain has TRBV27 and TRBJ2-3; tentative D call: TRBD2 (5 bases). The germline V gene has CDR1 MNHEY and CDR2 SMNVEV (reference sequence). The germline V and J ends were trimmed by 1 base and 6 bases, with 8 bases remaining between them. The CDR3 covers 13 residues. The CDR3 loop reads CASSLWASDTQYF. The CDR3 DNA reads as TGTGCCAGCAGTTTATGGGCTAGCGATACGCAGTATTTT.

The chain recombines TRBV19 with TRBJ1-4; D not resolved. Trimming left V 1 base short and J 8 bases short, with 8 bases between. Germline V CDR1 and CDR2: LNHDA, SQIVND (reference sequence). This CDR3 is 13 amino acids long. The CDR3 nucleotides are TGTGCCAGTAGTATAGTAGAGCGAGAAAAACTGTTTTTT. Its translation is CASSIVEREKLFF.

Worth noting for this clone: Other DNA sequences in the same sample also yield this CDR3. This chain links TRBV30 with TRBJ1-2; 12 bases are shared with TRBD1. V lost 4 bases, J lost 3 bases, and 6 bases stayed unmatched. The CDR3 sequence is 15 residues long. Germline assignment: CDR1 GTSNPN and CDR2 SVGIG (reference sequence). The CDR3 sequence is CAWTGTGGNYYGYTF. The CDR3 coding sequence is TGTGCCTGGACCGGGACAGGGGGCAATTACTATGGCTACACCTTC. Combining the CDR3 with reference TRBV30 and TRBJ1-2 gives the whole variable domain SQTIHQWPATLVQPVGSPLSLECTVEGTSNPNLYWYRQAAGRGLQLLFYSVGIGQISSEVPQNLSASRPQDRQFILSSKKLLLSDSGFYLCAWTGTGGNYYGYTFGSGTRLTVV.

Only a few counts were recorded for this clone. The V and J genes are TRBV2 and TRBJ1-3; possible D gene TRBD1, 5 bases. V lost 3 bases to trimming and J lost 4 bases, with 10 bases between them. The CDR3 consists of 14 residues. Germline lookup yields CDR1 SNHLY and CDR2 FYNNEI. DNA of the CDR3: TGTGCCAGCAGTGAGGGGCAGCCCGGAAACACCATATATTTT. Its translation is CASSEGQPGNTIYF.

The rearrangement joins TRBV30 to TRBJ1-1, with a tentative D call TRBD1 (6 bases). From germline, CDR1 is GTSNPN and CDR2 SVGIG (reference sequence). With 0 bases removed from V and 2 bases from J, the gap between germline ends came to 10 bases. There are 14 residues in the CDR3. The CDR3 nucleotides are TGTGCCTGGAGTGTGGTGGGGGCAAACACTGAAGCTTTCTTT. Translating gives CAWSVVGANTEAFF.

V is TRBV10-3 and J is TRBJ2-7, with 7 nucleotides matching TRBD2. This CDR3 is built from 13 residues. The V and J ends lost 6 bases and 1 base, in that order; junction bases with no gene match: 3. CDR1 and CDR2 (germline): ENHRY, SYGVKD. The CDR3 region is CAIRAGDSYEQYV. In nucleotides, the CDR3 is TGTGCCATCAGGGCGGGGGATTCCTACGAGCAGTACGTC.

V usage is TRBV30 and J usage is TRBJ1-2; tentatively, D is TRBD1 (5 bases). CDR3 size: 13 residues. Trimming left V 5 bases short and J 6 bases short, with 16 bases between. Germline lookup yields CDR1 GTSNPN and CDR2 SVGIG (reference sequence). The CDR3 protein is CAWGAGFPHGYTF. The CDR3 DNA reads as TGTGCCTGGGGGGCGGGGTTCCCCCATGGCTACACCTTC.

The CDR3 sequence is CASSQGTGSGNTIYF. In nucleotides, the CDR3 is TGCGCCAGCAGCCAAGGGACAGGGTCTGGAAACACCATATATTTT. The chain couples TRBV4-1 to TRBJ1-3; 8 bases fit TRBD1. Germline CDR1 and CDR2: MGHRA and YSYEKL. The CDR3 loop spans 15 amino acids. V gave up 1 base and J gave up 1 base; unmatched junction bases: 0.

The J gene is TRBJ2-4, the V gene TRBV6-5; D gene ambiguous. The V end was cut by 2 bases, the J end by 1 base, with 6 bases between. The V gene's germline CDR1 is MNHEY and CDR2 SVGAGI. The CDR3 contains 14 residues. The CDR3 nucleotides read TGTGCCAGCAGTTACCGCAGGGCCAAAAACATTCAGTACTTC. It specifies CASSYRRAKNIQYF.

The chain combines TRBV4-2 with TRBJ1-3; maybe TRBD1 (6 bases). The V end was cut by 0 bases, the J end by 8 bases, with 17 bases between. The CDR3 extends over 16 amino acids. Germline lookup yields CDR1 LGHNA and CDR2 YNFKEQ. The CDR3: CASSQELQGSVYTIYF. CDR3 DNA: TGTGCCAGCAGCCAAGAATTACAGGGATCGGTTTACACCATATATTTT.

The gene calls are TRBV7-3 and TRBJ2-5; maybe TRBD1 (6 bases). With 0 bases removed from V and 1 base from J, the gap between germline ends came to 9 bases. In germline, CDR1 is SGHTA, CDR2 FQGTGA. There are 15 residues in the CDR3. CDR3 DNA sequence: TGTGCCAGCAGCTTAACAGGACAGCTCCAAGAGACCCAGTACTTC. It codes for CASSLTGQLQETQYF.

V is TRBV10-3 and J is TRBJ2-1, with D possibly matching TRBD1 (7 bases). Trimming removed 7 bases from V and 5 bases from J, with 15 bases in between. Germline CDR1 is ENHRY and CDR2 is SYGVKD. The CDR3 loop spans 14 amino acids. In DNA form, the CDR3 reads TGTGCCATCAAGATTCAGGGGGGTAACAATGAGCAGTTCTTC. This sequence encodes CAIKIQGGNNEQFF.

The chain combines TRBV28 with TRBJ2-5; D may be TRBD1 (6 bases). Germline V gene lookup returns CDR1 MDHEN and CDR2 SYDVKM. CDR3 length: 13 amino acids. The V end lost 8 bases, the J end lost 6 bases, and 16 bases lay between the germline ends. The chain's CDR3 is CASSLPGEKTQYF. CDR3 sequence (DNA): TGTGCCAGCTCCTTACCAGGGGAAAAGACCCAGTACTTC. Full variable domain (missing parts from reference TRBV28 and TRBJ2-5): DVKVTQSSRYLVKRTGEKVFLECVQDMDHENMFWYRQDPGLGLRLIYFSYDVKMKEKGDIPEGYSVSREKKERFSLILESASTNQTSMYLCASSLPGEKTQYFGPGTRLLVL.

The CDR3 sequence is CASSPPVGIVYEQYF. The CDR3 bases are TGTGCCAGCAGTCCTCCCGTCGGGATTGTCTACGAGCAGTACTTC. The V call is TRBV25-1, the J call TRBJ2-7; TRBD2 might be the D (5 bases). This CDR3 spans 15 amino acids. Germline V gene data show CDR1 as MGHDK and CDR2 as SYGVNS. Trimming took off 5 bases at V and 3 bases at J, with 17 bases between the two ends.

V and J are TRBV27 and TRBJ1-3; 9 nucleotides agree with TRBD1. V trimming: 5 bases; J trimming: 4 bases; junction bases outside the gene matches: 12. The CDR3 has 17 residues. CDR1 MNHEY and CDR2 SMNVEV come from the germline V gene (reference sequence). Here the CDR3 reads CASSPFGPGQGGNTIYF. The CDR3 nucleotides read TGTGCCAGCAGTCCATTTGGACCGGGACAGGGAGGAAACACCATATATTTT.

CDR3 nucleotide sequence: TGTGCCAGCAGTGAATGGGTTGCGGCAGATACGCAGTATTTT. Protein sequence: CASSEWVAADTQYF. The chain joins TRBV2 to TRBJ2-3; D uncertain. This CDR3 contains 14 residues. Deletions cut 2 bases from V and 4 bases from J, with 10 bases between. Looked up from germline, CDR1 is SNHLY and CDR2 is FYNNEI.

The chain joins TRBV29-1 to TRBJ1-2; 8 bases agree with TRBD1. This CDR3 comprises 13 residues. Germline assignment: CDR1 SQVTM and CDR2 ANQGSEA. V trimming: 4 bases; J trimming: 6 bases; junction bases outside the gene matches: 7. Here the CDR3 reads CSVGHRGGDGYTF. CDR3 coding DNA: TGCAGCGTTGGCCACAGGGGGGGCGATGGCTACACCTTC.

This clone came up a few times. The chain recombines TRBV28 with TRBJ1-2; D may be TRBD1 (5 bases). Trimming removed 3 bases from V and 11 bases from J, with 16 bases in between. Germline CDR1 is MDHEN and CDR2 is SYDVKM. The CDR3 has 13 amino acids. The CDR3, as DNA: TGTGCCAGCAGTTTCGGGACTGCGGGAGGATACACCTTC. Residues: CASSFGTAGGYTF.